One T cell receptor (beta chain) is described in this entry. This sample was included in a study of blood T cell repertoires in COVID-19. Trimming shortened V by 4 bases and J by 7 bases, and 10 bases separated the two germline ends. CDR1 and CDR2 from the germline V gene are DFQATT and SNEGSKA (reference sequence). The CDR3 is 11 residues long. As handled by the study authors: Amplification of reference gene primers was used by the study to estimate nucleated cell counts. Sequenced by immunoSEQ multiplex PCR; TCRdb stores in-frame clones only, minus some. That table supplies the V and J calls and clone size; D and trimming were determined from the DNA. The table lists about 360,000 clones, approximately 80% of them singletons.

The chain carries TRBV20-1 and TRBJ1-1; D uncertain. The source material was peripheral blood. The receptor was isolated from a human donor with acute or convalescent COVID-19. The donor label of this sample is uncertain. The CDR3, as DNA: TGCAGTGCTAATCCACAGAGTGAAGCTTTCTTT. It is translated as CSANPQSEAFF.